These 15 T cell receptor beta chains were all obtained from the same sample, sequenced in a study of blood T cells in healthy people across ages. Through a sample-barcoded 5' primer and a J-beta primer mix, a second PCR was run for roughly 6 to 12 cycles. A single record per CDR3 protein comes from TCRdb applying MiXCR to the 5' RACE reads. This sample has about 1.1 million distinct CDR3 sequences, with more than 30% found just once. Specimen: blood. Receptors were obtained from a man aged 18 to 29 in good health.

On this clonotype itself: At one boundary the junction diverges from the germline segment, which might be a read error. The chain joins TRBV20-1 to TRBJ1-5, with TRBD1 matching 7 bases. CDR3 length: 15 amino acids. The V gene's germline CDR1 is DFQATT and CDR2 SNEGSKA (reference sequence). The CDR3 DNA reads as TGCAGTGCTACCTTACAGGGGATCGGCAATCAGCCCCGGCATTTT. The encoded protein is CSATLQGIGNQPRHF.

This clonotype was detected only a few times. V is TRBV5-8 and J is TRBJ2-7; D not resolved. The CDR3 contains 14 residues. Trimming stripped 2 bases from V and 4 bases from J, with 13 bases between. Germline CDR1 is SGHTS and CDR2 is YDEGEE. Written as DNA, the CDR3 is TGTGCCAGCAGCTTAAGGGTCACTCCGTACGAGCAGTACTTC. This translates into CASSLRVTPYEQYF.

This clonotype turned up a few times. This chain connects TRBV7-2 to TRBJ1-2; TRBD1 might be the D (6 bases). The CDR3 extends over 14 amino acids. The V end was cut by 2 bases, the J end by 5 bases, with 12 bases between. The germline gives CDR1 SGHTA, CDR2 FQGNSA. CDR3 DNA: TGTGCCAGCAGCTTACTCGGCAGGGGTTATGGCTACACCTTC. This codes for CASSLLGRGYGYTF. Full variable domain (remainder filled in from reference TRBV7-2 and TRBJ1-2): GAGVSQSPSNKVTEKGKDVELRCDPISGHTALYWYRQSLGQGLEFLIYFQGNSAPDKSGLPSDRFSAERTGGSVSTLTIQRTQQEDSAVYLCASSLLGRGYGYTFGSGTRLTVV.

This clonotype was counted a few times. The chain has TRBV10-3 and TRBJ1-1, with 7 bases lining up with TRBD1. V was clipped by 3 bases and J by 9 bases; unmatched bases: 4. The germline CDR1 and CDR2 sequences are ENHRY and SYGVKD. The CDR3 consists of 12 residues. CDR3 sequence (DNA): TGTGCCATCAGTGACCTGACAGGGCAAGCTTTCTTT. This sequence encodes CAISDLTGQAFF.

The J gene is TRBJ1-1, the V gene TRBV20-1; D possibly corresponds to TRBD1 (5 bases). V lost 2 bases to trimming and J lost 10 bases, with 20 bases between them. The CDR3 is 14 residues long. Germline V CDR1 and CDR2: DFQATT, SNEGSKA (reference sequence). Here the CDR3 DNA reads TGCAGTGCTAGACACGATGGGGCGGGTGGTGCAGCTTTCTTT. Its protein is CSARHDGAGGAAFF.

This clonotype showed up just a few times. The chain is built from TRBV29-1 and TRBJ2-3, with a weak D call TRBD1 (6 bases). Looked up from germline, CDR1 is SQVTM and CDR2 is ANQGSEA. This CDR3 spans 13 amino acids. Trimming left V 7 bases short and J 6 bases short, with 17 bases between. The CDR3 is CSGAGQNLDTQYF. For the CDR3, the DNA is TGCAGCGGGGCCGGACAGAACCTGGATACGCAGTATTTT.

The table lists this clonotype with many counts. This sequence joins TRBV4-3 and TRBJ2-5, with 8 nucleotides matching TRBD1. V dropped 5 bases and J dropped 4; count of bases not matched to a gene: 3. Germline V lookup: CDR1 LGHNA, CDR2 YSLEER. The CDR3 runs to 13 residues. CDR3 sequence reads: CASSLQGGETQYF. The DNA for the CDR3 is TGCGCCAGCAGCTTACAGGGGGGAGAGACCCAGTACTTC.

The J gene is TRBJ2-7, the V gene TRBV7-2, with D possibly matching TRBD1 (6 bases). The J call could be wrong; TRBJ2-5 is a better fit for the DNA end. Looked up from germline, CDR1 is SGHTA and CDR2 is FQGNSA. This CDR3 contains 15 residues. CDR3 in amino acids: CASSLVGQGIGTQYF. The CDR3 nucleotides are TGTGCCAGCAGCTTAGTTGGGCAGGGGATAGGGACCCAGTACTTC.

This chain uses TRBV6-6 with TRBJ2-7; TRBD1 matches at 7 bases. J was trimmed by 3 bases and V by 6 bases; bases with no gene match: 11. The CDR3 has 15 amino acids. The germline V gene has CDR1 MNHNY and CDR2 SVGAGI (reference sequence). CDR3: CASSSPTDRDYEQYF. The CDR3 nucleotides are TGTGCCAGCAGCTCTCCCACCGACAGGGACTACGAGCAGTACTTC.

Notes on this clonotype: Mismatch with germline at one junction end may stem from a read error. The gene calls are TRBV7-2 and TRBJ2-7, with D unclear. This CDR3 spans 14 amino acids. Germline CDR1 reads SGHTA; CDR2 reads FQGNSA. The CDR3 loop is CASSSVRNGYGQYF. As DNA, the CDR3 is TGTGCCAGCAGCTCTGTAAGGAACGGCTACGGGCAGTACTTC.

The chain couples TRBV12-3 or TRBV12-4 to TRBJ1-2; D gene uncertain. Trimming pared 5 bases from V and 4 bases from J, leaving 20 bases between. This CDR3 region has 16 residues. The CDR3 protein is CASSPPLVEGPYGYTF. The CDR3 bases are TGTGCCAGCAGTCCTCCCCTGGTTGAAGGGCCCTATGGCTACACCTTC.

This chain connects TRBV2 to TRBJ1-6; no clear D gene. The germline V gene encodes CDR1 SNHLY and CDR2 FYNNEI. The V end was cut by 7 bases, the J end by 0 bases, with 7 bases between. The CDR3 runs to 14 residues. The CDR3 coding sequence is TGTGCCAGCATCACGAGCTCCTATAATTCACCCCTCCACTTT. Amino acids: CASITSSYNSPLHF.

This rearrangement joins TRBV6-2 or TRBV6-3 to TRBJ1-2; 7 bases align to TRBD1. Per germline, CDR1 MNHEY and CDR2 SVGEGT. This CDR3 is 16 amino acids long. Trimming took 2 bases from V and 2 from J; bases not matched to a gene: 8. The CDR3 coding sequence is TGTGCCAGCAGTTACCGGGACAGACAAACAAACTATGGCTACACCTTC. It encodes CASSYRDRQTNYGYTF.

This clonotype was observed a few times. The V call is TRBV20-1, the J call TRBJ2-1; D gene unclear. The DNA end favors TRBJ2-7, so the J call may be wrong. The CDR3 runs to 16 residues. From germline, CDR1 is DFQATT and CDR2 SNEGSKA (reference sequence). The CDR3 region has the DNA TGCAGTGCTACCATCGGGCCCCGAAGGCCCTACAATGAGCAGTACTTC. As protein: CSATIGPRRPYNEQYF.

Only a few counts were recorded for this clonotype. V is TRBV4-2 and J is TRBJ2-7; D is uncertain. The CDR3 is 15 residues long. V dropped 4 bases and J dropped 0 bases, with 13 bases sitting between them. In germline, CDR1 is LGHNA, CDR2 YNFKEQ. This chain's CDR3 is CASSPSMADSYEQYF. The CDR3 DNA reads as TGTGCCAGCAGCCCTTCTATGGCCGACTCCTACGAGCAGTACTTC.